These 20 T cell receptor beta chains share one sample of origin, sequenced in a study of control samples from healthy donors and cancer patients. The assay was immunoSEQ multiplex PCR, and TCRdb's table has in-frame clones only and misses some. The data show 120,000 or so clones, over 85% seen once. The sequencing sample was made of blood. All receptors derive from a man aged 25-45 years in good health.

This chain connects TRBV15 to TRBJ1-5; no firm D call. From germline, CDR1 is LNHNV and CDR2 YYDKDF (reference sequence). This CDR3 contains 12 residues. Trimming shortened V by 4 bases and J by 2 bases, and 3 bases separated the two germline ends. The CDR3 DNA sequence: TGTGCCACCAGCACGGGCAATCAGCCCCAGCATTTT. Its protein product is CATSTGNQPQHF. The variable domain in full, completed from reference TRBV15 and TRBJ1-5, reads DAMVIQNPRYQVTQFGKPVTLSCSQTLNHNVMYWYQQKSSQAPKLLFHYYDKDFNNEADTPDNFQSRRPNTSFCFLDIRSPGLGDTAMYLCATSTGNQPQHFGDGTRLSIL.

As regards this clone: The sample contains more than one DNA sequence encoding this CDR3. The chain couples TRBV9 to TRBJ1-1; D remains unclear. The CDR3 covers 13 residues. Trimming cost V 4 bases and J 1 base, with 8 bases left between them. Germline lookup yields CDR1 SGDLS and CDR2 YYNGEE. CDR3 coding DNA: TGTGCCAGCAGCCCGGGGAGGAACACTGAAGCTTTCTTT. Translating gives CASSPGRNTEAFF.

V gene TRBV7-9 combines with J gene TRBJ1-1; D ambiguous. V was trimmed by 5 bases and J by 4 bases, leaving 20 bases between them. Germline V gene sequence: CDR1 SEHNR, CDR2 FQNEAQ (reference sequence). The CDR3 loop spans 16 amino acids. The CDR3 spells CASSPHRDSVGTEAFF. The CDR3 DNA is TGTGCCAGCAGCCCTCACCGGGATTCCGTCGGCACTGAAGCTTTCTTT.

Details on this clone: The germline gene is not matched at one end of the junction; a read error may be the cause. This CDR3 reads CASSLAGQGTLETQYF. The CDR3 DNA sequence: TGTGCTAGCAGCTTAGCCGGACAGGGTACCCTAGAGACCCAGTACTTC. The chain has TRBV7-7 and TRBJ2-5; the match to TRBD1 covers 8 bases. The CDR3 loop spans 16 amino acids. Germline CDR1 is SSHAT and CDR2 is FNYEAQ (reference sequence). Full variable domain (outside the CDR3, taken from reference TRBV7-7 and TRBJ2-5): GAGVSQSPRYKVTKRGQDVTLRCDPISSHATLYWYQQALGQGPEFLTYFNYEAQPDKSGLPSDRFSAERPEGSISTLTIQRTEQRDSAMYRCASSLAGQGTLETQYFGPGTRLLVL.

Only one count was recorded for this clone. The CDR3 reads CASSSGQGLNQPQHF. CDR3 sequence (DNA): TGTGCCAGCAGCTCTGGACAGGGGCTCAATCAGCCCCAGCATTTT. The chain carries TRBV5-4 and TRBJ1-5, with 9 bases identical to TRBD1. In germline, CDR1 is SGHNT, CDR2 YYREEE (reference sequence). This CDR3 comprises 15 residues. J lost 3 bases, V lost 3 bases, and 4 bases had no gene match.

This sequence joins TRBV14 and TRBJ1-1; 9 positions agree with TRBD1. The CDR3 loop spans 16 amino acids. J gave up 6 bases and V 1 base, and 9 bases lay outside the gene matches. Germline V gene sequence: CDR1 SGHDN, CDR2 FVKESK. The CDR3 is CASSQVGTGGRAEAFF. The CDR3 DNA sequence: TGTGCCAGCAGCCAAGTTGGCACAGGGGGCCGGGCTGAAGCTTTCTTT.

The rearrangement links TRBV19 to TRBJ2-7, with 7 bases fitting TRBD1. The CDR3 runs 15 residues. V was pared by 5 bases and J by 2 bases, with 9 bases of the junction left unmatched. Germline CDR1 and CDR2: LNHDA and SQIVND (reference sequence). CDR3 amino acids: CASSLTSGTAYEQYF. For the CDR3, the DNA is TGTGCCAGTAGTCTGACTTCCGGGACAGCCTACGAGCAGTACTTC. Full variable domain (remainder filled in from reference TRBV19 and TRBJ2-7): DGGITQSPKYLFRKEGQNVTLSCEQNLNHDAMYWYRQDPGQGLRLIYYSQIVNDFQKGDIAEGYSVSREKKESFPLTVTSAQKNPTAFYLCASSLTSGTAYEQYFGPGTRLTVT.

The CDR3 loop reads CASRFFSTFWTGHEQYF. CDR3 nucleotide sequence: TGTGCAAGTCGCTTCTTTAGCACCTTCTGGACAGGGCACGAGCAGTACTTC. The rearrangement uses TRBV12-2 and TRBJ2-7; TRBD1, as called in the table, went unchecked against the DNA. TRBV12-2 is labeled a pseudogene. The CDR3 length is 17 residues.

The rearrangement links TRBV12-3 or TRBV12-4 to TRBJ1-1; no clear D. V was pared by 3 bases and J by 7 bases, with 12 bases between. The CDR3 runs to 13 residues. CDR3 sequence (DNA): TGTGCCAGCAGTTTTCAGAGGGTCGGTGAAGCTTTCTTT. It is translated as CASSFQRVGEAFF.

The V gene is TRBV15, the J gene TRBJ2-7, with D uncertain. V lost 5 bases, J lost 3 bases, and 11 bases lay in between. CDR1 and CDR2 (germline): LNHNV, YYDKDF (reference sequence). The CDR3 loop spans 13 amino acids. The CDR3 sequence: CATSGHTFYEQYF. CDR3 bases: TGTGCCACCAGCGGGCACACCTTCTACGAGCAGTACTTC.

This sequence joins TRBV11-2 and TRBJ2-1, with 7 nucleotides matching TRBD2. The CDR3 is 13 residues long. Germline V gene sequence: CDR1 SGHAT, CDR2 FQNNGV. With 3 bases clipped from V and 8 bases from J, the junction kept 4 bases outside the gene matches. CDR3 in amino acids: CASSLGGTYEQFF. The CDR3 bases are TGTGCCAGCAGCTTGGGGGGGACTTATGAGCAGTTCTTC. Looking up the rest from reference TRBV11-2 and TRBJ2-1 gives the full variable domain: EAGVAQSPRYKIIEKRQSVAFWCNPISGHATLYWYQQILGQGPKLLIQFQNNGVVDDSQLPKDRFSAERLKGVDSTLKIQPAKLEDSAVYLCASSLGGTYEQFFGPGTRLTVL.

The chain couples TRBV11-2 to TRBJ2-5, with 9 bases that match TRBD1. Germline V gene sequence: CDR1 SGHAT, CDR2 FQNNGV. J was trimmed by 5 bases and V by 8 bases; bases with no gene match: 3. The CDR3 length is 12 residues. CDR3 sequence reads: CASGQGFETQYF. As DNA, the CDR3 is TGTGCCAGCGGACAGGGGTTTGAGACCCAGTACTTC.

The chain recombines TRBV21-1 with TRBJ2-5. TRBV21-1 is described as a pseudogene. The CDR3 extends over 20 amino acids. The CDR3 bases are TGTGCCAGCAGCAATTTTCAACCCTCCGAACCCGGGCTATACCAAGAGACCCAGTACTTC. This codes for CASSNFQPSEPGLYQETQYF.

This clone has only one observation. The V call is TRBV27, the J call TRBJ2-1, with a possible D match to TRBD2 (7 bases). There are 13 residues in the CDR3. Germline assignment: CDR1 MNHEY and CDR2 SMNVEV (reference sequence). The germline V and J ends were trimmed by 7 bases and 7 bases, with 14 bases remaining between them. CDR3 bases: TGTGCCAGCAAAGGCGGGGGCTGGAATGAGCAGTTCTTC. As protein: CASKGGGWNEQFF.

The chain couples TRBV6-6 to TRBJ1-2; 9 nucleotides match TRBD1. V shed 3 bases and J 8 bases; nucleotides not matched to a gene: 7. Germline V gene sequence: CDR1 MNHNY, CDR2 SVGAGI (reference sequence). The CDR3 runs to 14 residues. CDR3: CASSYAGTGYGYTF. The CDR3 DNA follows: TGTGCCAGCAGTTATGCCGGGACAGGGTACGGCTACACCTTC.

The J gene is TRBJ1-2, the V gene TRBV9; D possibly corresponds to TRBD1 (6 bases). The CDR3 extends over 13 amino acids. V was cut by 3 bases and J by 7 bases, with 13 bases left in between. CDR1 and CDR2 from the germline V gene are SGDLS and YYNGEE. The CDR3 sequence: CASSAVGAAGYTF. In DNA, the CDR3 is TGTGCCAGCAGCGCGGTGGGGGCGGCTGGCTACACCTTC.

The table lists this clone with a count of one. The chain employs TRBV19 and TRBJ1-2; a weak D match, TRBD1 (5 bases). CDR1 is LNHDA and CDR2 is SQIVND in the germline V gene (reference sequence). V was cut by 5 bases and J by 2 bases, with 9 bases left in between. The CDR3 extends over 13 amino acids. The CDR3 DNA reads TGTGCCAGTAGTGCCGACAGAAACTATGGCTACACCTTC. It encodes CASSADRNYGYTF.

The rearrangement uses TRBV15 and TRBJ2-5; TRBD1 agrees at 9 bases. The germline gives CDR1 LNHNV, CDR2 YYDKDF (reference sequence). The CDR3 runs to 15 residues. After removal of 2 bases from V and 4 bases from J, the junction contained 5 bases not matched to a gene. The CDR3: CATSRRGQGGETQYF. The CDR3 DNA reads as TGTGCCACCAGCAGACGGGGACAGGGAGGAGAGACCCAGTACTTC.

The rearrangement uses TRBV18 and TRBJ2-7, with unresolved D. The CDR3 is made up of 18 amino acids. Germline V gene lookup returns CDR1 KGHSH and CDR2 LQKENI. V was shortened by 0 bases and J by 0 bases, with 18 bases between the two germline ends. The CDR3 spells CASSPPLNFRQDSYEQYF. CDR3 DNA sequence: TGTGCCAGCTCACCACCCTTAAACTTTCGACAAGACTCCTACGAGCAGTACTTC.

This clone was observed a single time. The chain uses TRBV14 and TRBJ2-1; 7 bases are shared with TRBD1. The germline V gene encodes CDR1 SGHDN and CDR2 FVKESK. The CDR3 is 20 amino acids. V trimming: 7 bases; J trimming: 0 bases; junction bases outside the gene matches: 21. CDR3 loop: CASKVTGQAWCSCSYNEQFF. CDR3 coding DNA: TGTGCCAGCAAGGTCACAGGACAGGCTTGGTGTAGTTGCTCCTACAATGAGCAGTTCTTC.